These T cell receptor beta chains were read from a single sample in a study of T cell responses to AZD1222 COVID-19 vaccine. Sequencing used immunoSEQ multiplex PCR; TCRdb keeps in-frame clones, though not all of them. The data contain roughly 150,000 clones, 85% to 95% of them singletons. The sequenced sample was peripheral blood, obtained on day 0 of AZD1222 vaccination. These receptors were obtained from an adult in good health. CDR3s include the opening cysteine and the closing phenylalanine or tryptophan. The order of the fields is clone size, V gene, D gene, J gene, CDR3 protein, CDR3 DNA. A D gene is named only where the DNA matches it firmly. Where a row states a size, it is once, few, many or the class of an expanded clone; other rows omit it.

-	TRBV3-1/TRBV3-2	-	TRBJ1-1	CASSFSGLSTEAFF	TGTGCCAGCAGCTTTTCAGGGTTGAGCACTGAAGCTTTCTTT
-	TRBV27	-	TRBJ2-1	CASSLSDNPFFSSYNEQFF	TGTGCCAGCAGTTTATCGGACAATCCCTTTTTTAGCTCCTACAATGAGCAGTTCTTC
-	TRBV29-1	-	TRBJ1-2	CSVETGQINYGYTF	TGCAGCGTTGAGACTGGACAGATCAACTATGGCTACACCTTC
-	TRBV6-6	-	TRBJ2-1	CASSYGATEQFF	TGTGCCAGCAGTTACGGAGCGACTGAGCAGTTCTTC
-	TRBV3-1/TRBV3-2	-	TRBJ2-1	CASSQVGIEQFF	TGTGCCAGCAGCCAAGTTGGTATTGAGCAGTTCTTC
-	TRBV7-3	-	TRBJ2-3	CASSLARGVADTQYF	TGTGCCAGCAGCTTAGCCAGGGGAGTTGCAGATACGCAGTATTTT
-	TRBV30	-	TRBJ2-7	CAWTPTEGNPLIEQYF	TGTGCCTGGACCCCGACAGAAGGGAATCCCCTCATAGAGCAGTACTTC
-	TRBV2	TRBD1	TRBJ2-7	CASSLGDRYYEQYF	TGTGCCAGCAGCCTTGGGGACAGGTACTACGAGCAGTACTTC
-	TRBV7-2	-	TRBJ1-2	CASSPEGGTNYGYTF	TGTGCCAGCAGCCCCGAAGGAGGTACTAACTATGGCTACACCTTC
once	TRBV7-3	TRBD2	TRBJ2-1	CASSPTLGTSGRWDEQFF	TGTGCCAGCAGCCCGACTTTAGGGACTAGCGGGAGGTGGGATGAGCAGTTCTTC
-	TRBV18	-	TRBJ1-4	CASSPRQGQTNEKLFF	TGTGCCAGCTCCCCTCGGCAGGGGCAGACTAATGAAAAACTGTTTTTT
-	TRBV19	TRBD1	TRBJ1-1	CASADRITLEAFF	TGTGCCAGTGCGGACAGGATAACACTTGAAGCTTTCTTT
-	TRBV7-8	-	TRBJ2-5	CASSSSRGGETQYF	TGTGCCAGCAGCTCTTCCAGGGGTGGAGAGACCCAGTACTTC
-	TRBV2	-	TRBJ1-4	CASSELIGGANEKLFF	TGTGCCAGCAGTGAATTAATCGGGGGGGCAAATGAAAAACTGTTTTTT
-	TRBV10-3	TRBD2	TRBJ2-5	CAISARTSGPKETQYF	TGTGCCATCAGTGCGAGGACTAGCGGGCCGAAAGAGACCCAGTACTTC
-	TRBV6-5	TRBD1	TRBJ1-5	CASSPGQGGNQPQHF	TGTGCCAGCAGTCCGGGACAGGGGGGCAATCAGCCCCAGCATTTT
-	TRBV6-1	-	TRBJ1-4	CASSELRGATNEKLFF	TGTGCCAGCAGTGAACTAAGGGGGGCGACTAATGAAAAACTGTTTTTT
-	TRBV6-1	-	TRBJ2-5	CASSATRGAQQETQYF	TGTGCCAGCAGTGCCACCCGGGGGGCCCAACAAGAGACCCAGTACTTC
-	TRBV9	-	TRBJ2-7	CASSVEGDEQYF	TGTGCCAGCAGCGTAGAAGGGGACGAGCAGTACTTC
-	TRBV15	TRBD2	TRBJ2-3	CATRTYGTSGQDTQYF	TGTGCCACCAGAACTTACGGGACTAGCGGCCAAGATACGCAGTATTTT
-	TRBV6-5	TRBD1	TRBJ1-1	CASRKGQGLVTEAFF	TGTGCCAGCAGGAAGGGACAGGGGTTGGTCACTGAAGCTTTCTTT
-	TRBV5-1	-	TRBJ1-1	CASSLDRVPFF	TGCGCCAGCAGCTTGGATAGGGTTCCCTTCTTT
-	TRBV5-1	TRBD1	TRBJ1-1	CASSPGTGGENTEAFF	TGCGCCAGCAGCCCCGGGACAGGGGGCGAGAACACTGAAGCTTTCTTT
-	TRBV10-3	TRBD1	TRBJ1-1	CAISEGQGGRPTEAFF	TGTGCCATCAGTGAGGGACAGGGTGGCAGACCCACTGAAGCTTTCTTT
-	TRBV5-5	TRBD2	TRBJ2-5	CASSSGTGTGLAGGRETQYF	TGTGCCAGCAGCTCAGGGACAGGGACTGGGCTAGCGGGGGGCAGGGAGACCCAGTACTTC
-	TRBV20-1	-	TRBJ2-5	CSALYQETQYF	TGCAGTGCTTTGTACCAAGAGACCCAGTACTTC
-	TRBV5-1	TRBD2	TRBJ2-5	CASSSRGSGVLETQYF	TGCGCCAGCAGCTCCCGCGGCAGCGGGGTCCTGGAGACCCAGTACTTC
-	TRBV28	TRBD1	TRBJ1-1	CASSRQGPNTEAFF	TGTGCCAGCAGTCGACAGGGTCCGAACACTGAAGCTTTCTTT
-	TRBV27	-	TRBJ2-2	CASSLSSGIGELFF	TGTGCCAGCAGTTTATCGTCTGGGATCGGGGAGCTGTTTTTT
once	TRBV19	-	TRBJ1-5	CASRDSPRGNQPQHF	TGTGCCAGTAGGGACTCCCCCAGGGGAAATCAGCCCCAGCATTTT
-	TRBV19	TRBD1	TRBJ1-2	CASSIGSRGRGYGYTF	TGTGCCAGTAGTATAGGGTCCAGGGGGCGCGGCTATGGCTACACCTTC
few	TRBV5-8	TRBD1	TRBJ1-5	CASTPGGYSNQPQHF	TGTGCCAGCACCCCAGGGGGCTATAGCAATCAGCCCCAGCATTTT
-	TRBV21-1	-	TRBJ1-2	CASSNFRGLRGYTF	TGTGCCAGCAGCAATTTTAGGGGTCTAAGGGGCTACACCTTC
-	TRBV4-1	-	TRBJ2-7	CASSQGWGDSYEQYF	TGCGCCAGCAGCCAAGGGTGGGGGGACTCCTACGAGCAGTACTTC